One sample yielded the 2 T cell receptor beta chains listed below, sequenced in a study of human CD8 memory T cell subsets. The TCR beta sequencing libraries came from UMI-labeled 5' RACE. With the 5' RACE reads reprocessed, TCRdb shows one record per CDR3 protein and no DNA. The sample table includes about 6,700 distinct CDR3 sequences. Progenitor exhausted-like CD8+ memory cells (TPEX) were CCR7+ PD-1+ TIGIT+. The sequencing sample was made of CD8+ T cells from PBMCs. Source of these receptors: a human donor in good health.

The gene calls are TRBV29-1 and TRBJ2-1; TCRdb selects TRBD2, and the lack of DNA leaves this call unchecked. This CDR3 is built from 13 residues. The germline CDR1 and CDR2 sequences are SQVTM and ANQGSEA. CDR3 residues: CSVASGIYNEQFF.

The gene calls are TRBV4-3 and TRBJ2-7; there is no DNA to check the TCRdb D call of TRBD1. The CDR3 has 17 amino acids. Germline assignment: CDR1 LGHNA and CDR2 YSLEER. CDR3 protein: CASSQDRQGSIAYEQYF.